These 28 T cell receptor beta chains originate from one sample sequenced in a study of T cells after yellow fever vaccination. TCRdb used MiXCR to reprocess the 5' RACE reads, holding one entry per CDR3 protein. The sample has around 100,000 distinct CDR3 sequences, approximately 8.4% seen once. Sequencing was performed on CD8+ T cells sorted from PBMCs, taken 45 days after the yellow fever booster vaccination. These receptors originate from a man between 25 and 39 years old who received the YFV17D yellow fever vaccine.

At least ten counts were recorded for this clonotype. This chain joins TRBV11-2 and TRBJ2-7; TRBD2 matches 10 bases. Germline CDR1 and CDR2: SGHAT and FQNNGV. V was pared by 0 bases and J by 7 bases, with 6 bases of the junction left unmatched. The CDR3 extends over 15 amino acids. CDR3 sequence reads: CASSLEAGGPLEQYF. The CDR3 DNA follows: TGTGCCAGCAGCTTAGAAGCGGGAGGGCCGTTGGAGCAGTACTTC.

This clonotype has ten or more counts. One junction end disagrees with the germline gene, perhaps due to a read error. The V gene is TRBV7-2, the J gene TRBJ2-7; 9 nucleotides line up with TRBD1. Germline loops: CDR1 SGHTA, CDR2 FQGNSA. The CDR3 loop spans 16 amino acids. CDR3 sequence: CASSLGTGQGLYEQYF. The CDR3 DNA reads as TGTGCCAGCAGTTTAGGTACGGGACAGGGATTGTACGAGCAGTACTTC.

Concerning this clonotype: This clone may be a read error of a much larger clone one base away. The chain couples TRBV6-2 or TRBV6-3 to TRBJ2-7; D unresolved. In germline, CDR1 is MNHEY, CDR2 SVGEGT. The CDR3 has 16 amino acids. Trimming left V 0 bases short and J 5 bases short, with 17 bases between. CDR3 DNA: TGTGCCAGCAGTTACTCGCTGGACCTCGAGGATGACGAGCAGTACTTC. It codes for CASSYSLDLEDDEQYF.

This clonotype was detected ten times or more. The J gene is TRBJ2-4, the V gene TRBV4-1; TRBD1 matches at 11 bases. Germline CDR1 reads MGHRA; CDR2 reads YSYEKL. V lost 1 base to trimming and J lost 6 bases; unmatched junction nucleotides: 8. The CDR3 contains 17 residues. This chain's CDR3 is CASSQVQDRGLGNIQYF. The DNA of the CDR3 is TGCGCCAGCAGCCAAGTCCAGGACAGGGGGCTTGGAAACATTCAGTACTTC.

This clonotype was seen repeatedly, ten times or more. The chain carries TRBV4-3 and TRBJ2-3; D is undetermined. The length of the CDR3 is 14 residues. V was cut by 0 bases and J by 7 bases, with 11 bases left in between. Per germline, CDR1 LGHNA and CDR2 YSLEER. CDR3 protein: CASSQDRHSNTQYF. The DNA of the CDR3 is TGCGCCAGCAGCCAAGATAGGCATTCGAATACGCAGTATTTT.

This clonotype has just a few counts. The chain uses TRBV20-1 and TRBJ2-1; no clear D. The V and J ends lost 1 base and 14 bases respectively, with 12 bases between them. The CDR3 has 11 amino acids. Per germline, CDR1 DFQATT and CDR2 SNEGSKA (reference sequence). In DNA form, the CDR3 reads TGCAGTGCTAGAGGGAGCCCAACGGAGTTCTTC. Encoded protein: CSARGSPTEFF.

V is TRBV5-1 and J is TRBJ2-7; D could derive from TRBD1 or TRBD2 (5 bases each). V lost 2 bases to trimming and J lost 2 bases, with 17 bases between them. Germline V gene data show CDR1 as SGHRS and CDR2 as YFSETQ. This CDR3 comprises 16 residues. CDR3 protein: CASSFSPGRQAYEQYF. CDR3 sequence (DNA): TGCGCCAGCAGCTTCTCCCCGGGACGGCAAGCCTACGAGCAGTACTTC.

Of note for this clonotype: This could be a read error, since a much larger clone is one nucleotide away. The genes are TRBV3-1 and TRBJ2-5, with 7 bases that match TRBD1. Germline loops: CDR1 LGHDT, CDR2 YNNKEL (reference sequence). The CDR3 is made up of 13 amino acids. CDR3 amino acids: CASRGTAGENQYF. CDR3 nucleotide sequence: TGTGCCAGCAGGGGGACAGCCGGAGAGAACCAGTACTTC.

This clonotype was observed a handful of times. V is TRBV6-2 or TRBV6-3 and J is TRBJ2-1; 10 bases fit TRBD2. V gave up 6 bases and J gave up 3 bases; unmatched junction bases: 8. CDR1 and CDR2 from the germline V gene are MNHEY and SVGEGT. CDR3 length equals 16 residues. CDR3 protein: CASRLLAGAFYNEQFF. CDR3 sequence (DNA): TGTGCCAGCAGACTTCTAGCGGGAGCTTTCTACAATGAGCAGTTCTTC.

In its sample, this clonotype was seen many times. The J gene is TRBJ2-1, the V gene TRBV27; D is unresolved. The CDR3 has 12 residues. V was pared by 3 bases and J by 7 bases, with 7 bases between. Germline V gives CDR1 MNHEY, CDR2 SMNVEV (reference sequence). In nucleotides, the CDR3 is TGTGCCAGCAGTTTTTTGGGTAATGAGCAGTTCTTC. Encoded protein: CASSFLGNEQFF.

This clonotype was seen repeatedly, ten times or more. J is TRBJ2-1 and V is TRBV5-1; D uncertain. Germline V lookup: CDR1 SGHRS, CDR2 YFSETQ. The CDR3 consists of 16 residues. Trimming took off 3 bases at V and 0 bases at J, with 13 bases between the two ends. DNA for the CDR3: TGCGCCAGCAGCTCCCCAGCCGTCCACTCCTACAATGAGCAGTTCTTC. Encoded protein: CASSSPAVHSYNEQFF.

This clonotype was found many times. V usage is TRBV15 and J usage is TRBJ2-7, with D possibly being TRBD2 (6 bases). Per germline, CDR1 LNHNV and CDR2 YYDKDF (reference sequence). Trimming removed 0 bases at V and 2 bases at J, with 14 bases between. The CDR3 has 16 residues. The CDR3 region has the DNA TGTGCCACCAGCAGAGACCCGGGACTGACCACCTACGAGCAGTACTTC. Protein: CATSRDPGLTTYEQYF.

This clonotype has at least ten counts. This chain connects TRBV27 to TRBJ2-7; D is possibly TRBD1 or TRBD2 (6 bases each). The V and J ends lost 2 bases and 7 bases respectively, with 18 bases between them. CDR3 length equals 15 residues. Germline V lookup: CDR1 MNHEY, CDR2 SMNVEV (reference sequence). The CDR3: CASSLKTGAGSEQYF. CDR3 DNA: TGTGCCAGCAGTTTAAAGACAGGAGCCGGGAGTGAGCAGTACTTC.

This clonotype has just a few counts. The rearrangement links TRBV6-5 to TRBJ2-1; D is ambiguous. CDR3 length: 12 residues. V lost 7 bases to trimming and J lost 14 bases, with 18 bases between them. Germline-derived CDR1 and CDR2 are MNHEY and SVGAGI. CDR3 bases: TGTGCCAGCACTGCTCCCGGGCCTACGGAGTTCTTC. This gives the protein CASTAPGPTEFF.

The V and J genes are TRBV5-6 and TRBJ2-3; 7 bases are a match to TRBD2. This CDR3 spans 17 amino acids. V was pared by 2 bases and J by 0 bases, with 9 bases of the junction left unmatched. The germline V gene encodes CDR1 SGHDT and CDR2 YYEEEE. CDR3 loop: CASSFFGGRGSTDTQYF. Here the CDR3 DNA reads TGTGCCAGCAGCTTTTTCGGCGGGAGAGGAAGCACAGATACGCAGTATTTT.

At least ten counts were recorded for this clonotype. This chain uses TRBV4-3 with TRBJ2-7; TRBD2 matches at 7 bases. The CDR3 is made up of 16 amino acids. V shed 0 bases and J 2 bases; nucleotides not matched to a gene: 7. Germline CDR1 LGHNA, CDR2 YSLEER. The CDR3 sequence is CASSQDIASGTYEQYF. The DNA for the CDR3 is TGCGCCAGCAGCCAAGATATAGCTAGCGGTACCTACGAGCAGTACTTC.

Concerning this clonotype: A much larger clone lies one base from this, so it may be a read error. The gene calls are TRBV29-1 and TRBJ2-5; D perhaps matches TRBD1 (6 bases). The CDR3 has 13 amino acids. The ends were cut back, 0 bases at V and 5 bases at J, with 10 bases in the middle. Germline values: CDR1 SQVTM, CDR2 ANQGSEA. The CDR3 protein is CSVEDTGLETQYF. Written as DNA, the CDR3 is TGCAGCGTTGAAGACACAGGGCTTGAGACCCAGTACTTC. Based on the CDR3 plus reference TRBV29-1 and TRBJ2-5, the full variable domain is SAVISQKPSRDICQRGTSLTIQCQVDSQVTMMFWYRQQPGQSLTLIATANQGSEATYESGFVIDKFPISRPNLTFSTLTVSNMSPEDSSIYLCSVEDTGLETQYFGPGTRLLVL.

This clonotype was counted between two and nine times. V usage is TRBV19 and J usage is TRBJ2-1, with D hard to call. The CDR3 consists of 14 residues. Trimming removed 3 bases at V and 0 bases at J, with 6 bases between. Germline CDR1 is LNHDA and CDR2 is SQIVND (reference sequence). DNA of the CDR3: TGTGCCAGTAGTATCGTTACCTCCTACAATGAGCAGTTCTTC. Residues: CASSIVTSYNEQFF.

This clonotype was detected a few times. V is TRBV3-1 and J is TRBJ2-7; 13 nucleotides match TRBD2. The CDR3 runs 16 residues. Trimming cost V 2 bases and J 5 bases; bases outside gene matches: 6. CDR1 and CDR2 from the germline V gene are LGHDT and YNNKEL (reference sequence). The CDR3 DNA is TGTGCCAGCAGCCAAAAACGACTAGCGGGAGGCCACGAGCAGTACTTC. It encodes CASSQKRLAGGHEQYF.

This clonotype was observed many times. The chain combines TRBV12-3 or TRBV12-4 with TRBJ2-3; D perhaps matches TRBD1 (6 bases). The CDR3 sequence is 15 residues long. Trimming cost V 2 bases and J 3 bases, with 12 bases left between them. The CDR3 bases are TGTGCCAGCAGTTTACCCTGGACAGTTACAGATACGCAGTATTTT. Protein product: CASSLPWTVTDTQYF.

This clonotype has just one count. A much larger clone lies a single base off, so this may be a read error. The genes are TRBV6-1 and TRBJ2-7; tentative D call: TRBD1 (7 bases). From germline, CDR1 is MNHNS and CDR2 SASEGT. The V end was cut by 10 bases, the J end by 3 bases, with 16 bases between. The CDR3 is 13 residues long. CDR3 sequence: CANREDRNYEQYF. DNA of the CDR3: TGTGCCAACAGGGAGGACAGGAACTACGAGCAGTACTTC.

The CDR3 is CASSISGGGGGYTF. The CDR3 coding sequence is TGTGCCAGTAGTATCAGCGGAGGTGGGGGTGGCTACACCTTC. This chain joins TRBV19 and TRBJ1-2; perhaps TRBD1 as D (5 bases). The CDR3 sequence is 14 residues long. Trimming stripped 3 bases from V and 7 bases from J, with 15 bases between. Germline CDR1 reads LNHDA; CDR2 reads SQIVND (reference sequence).

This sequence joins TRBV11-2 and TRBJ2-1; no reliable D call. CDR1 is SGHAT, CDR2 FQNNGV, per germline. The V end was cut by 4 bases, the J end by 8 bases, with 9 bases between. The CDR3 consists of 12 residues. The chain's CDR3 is CASSSTSYEQFF. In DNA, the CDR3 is TGTGCCAGCAGCTCGACAAGCTATGAGCAGTTCTTC.

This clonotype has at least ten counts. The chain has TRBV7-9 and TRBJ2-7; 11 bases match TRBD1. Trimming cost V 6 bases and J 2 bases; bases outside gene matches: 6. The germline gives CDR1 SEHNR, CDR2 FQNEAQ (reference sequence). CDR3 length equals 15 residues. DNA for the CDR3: TGTGCCAGCAGTAAACTGGGACAGGGGGCCTACGAGCAGTACTTC. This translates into CASSKLGQGAYEQYF.

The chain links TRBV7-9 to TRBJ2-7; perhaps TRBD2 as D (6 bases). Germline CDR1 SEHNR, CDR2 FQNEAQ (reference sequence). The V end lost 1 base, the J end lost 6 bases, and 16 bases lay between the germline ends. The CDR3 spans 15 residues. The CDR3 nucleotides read TGTGCCAGCAGCTTAGGAATCGGGGGAGGCTCCGAGCAGTACTTC. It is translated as CASSLGIGGGSEQYF.

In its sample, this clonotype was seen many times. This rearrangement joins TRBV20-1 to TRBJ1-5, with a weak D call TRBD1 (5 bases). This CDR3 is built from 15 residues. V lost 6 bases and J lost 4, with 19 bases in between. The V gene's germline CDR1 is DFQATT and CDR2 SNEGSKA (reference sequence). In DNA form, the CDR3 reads TGCAGTGCCCTGGGGACTGAGCCAAGTAATCAGCCCCAGCATTTT. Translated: CSALGTEPSNQPQHF.

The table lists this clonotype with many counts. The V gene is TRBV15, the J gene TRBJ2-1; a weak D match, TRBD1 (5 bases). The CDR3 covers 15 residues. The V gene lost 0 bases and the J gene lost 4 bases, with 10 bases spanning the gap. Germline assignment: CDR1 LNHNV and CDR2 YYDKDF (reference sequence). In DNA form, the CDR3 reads TGTGCCACCAGCAGAGATTCGAACAGGTACAATGAGCAGTTCTTC. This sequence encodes CATSRDSNRYNEQFF.

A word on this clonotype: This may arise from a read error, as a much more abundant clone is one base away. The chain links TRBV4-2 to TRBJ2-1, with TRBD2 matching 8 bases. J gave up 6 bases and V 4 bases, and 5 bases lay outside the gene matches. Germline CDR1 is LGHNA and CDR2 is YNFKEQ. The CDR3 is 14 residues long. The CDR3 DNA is TGTGCCAGCAGCCCATCGGGACTAGTCAATGAGCAGTTCTTC. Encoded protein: CASSPSGLVNEQFF.